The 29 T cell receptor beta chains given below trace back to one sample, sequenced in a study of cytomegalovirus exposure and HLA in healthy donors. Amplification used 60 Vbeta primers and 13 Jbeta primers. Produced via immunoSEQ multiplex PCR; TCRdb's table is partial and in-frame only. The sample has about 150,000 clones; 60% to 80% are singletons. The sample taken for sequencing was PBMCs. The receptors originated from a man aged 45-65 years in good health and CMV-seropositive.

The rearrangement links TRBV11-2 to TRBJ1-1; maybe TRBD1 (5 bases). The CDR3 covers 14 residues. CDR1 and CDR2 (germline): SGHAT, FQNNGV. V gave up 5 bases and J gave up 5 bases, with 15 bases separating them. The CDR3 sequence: CASSNDRGRTEAFF. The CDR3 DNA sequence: TGTGCCAGCAGCAATGACCGGGGGAGGACTGAAGCTTTCTTT.

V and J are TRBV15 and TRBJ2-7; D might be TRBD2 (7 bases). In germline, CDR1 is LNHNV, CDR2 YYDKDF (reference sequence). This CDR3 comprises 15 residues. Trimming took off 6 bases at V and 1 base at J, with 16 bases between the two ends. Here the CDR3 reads CATSHPGGPSYEQYF. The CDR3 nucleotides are TGTGCCACCAGTCATCCGGGGGGCCCTTCCTACGAGCAGTACTTC.

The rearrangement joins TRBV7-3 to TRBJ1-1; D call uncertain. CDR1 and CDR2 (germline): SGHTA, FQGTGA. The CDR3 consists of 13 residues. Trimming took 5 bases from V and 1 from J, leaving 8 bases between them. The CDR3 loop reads CASSREANTEAFF. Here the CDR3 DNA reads TGTGCCAGCAGCAGGGAGGCGAACACTGAAGCTTTCTTT.

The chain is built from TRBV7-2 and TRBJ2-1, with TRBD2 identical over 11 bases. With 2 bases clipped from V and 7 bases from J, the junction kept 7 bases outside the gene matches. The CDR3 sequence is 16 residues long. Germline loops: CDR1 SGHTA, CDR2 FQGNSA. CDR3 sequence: CASSLRGVAGGNEQFF. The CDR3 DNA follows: TGTGCCAGCAGCTTACGGGGGGTAGCGGGGGGGAATGAGCAGTTCTTC.

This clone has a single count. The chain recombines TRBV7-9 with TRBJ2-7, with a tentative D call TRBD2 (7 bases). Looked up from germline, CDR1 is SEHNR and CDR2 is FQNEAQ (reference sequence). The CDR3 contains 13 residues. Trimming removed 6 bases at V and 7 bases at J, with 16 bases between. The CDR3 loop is CASSKSGGGEQYF. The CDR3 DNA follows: TGTGCCAGCAGTAAATCGGGGGGCGGAGAGCAGTACTTC.

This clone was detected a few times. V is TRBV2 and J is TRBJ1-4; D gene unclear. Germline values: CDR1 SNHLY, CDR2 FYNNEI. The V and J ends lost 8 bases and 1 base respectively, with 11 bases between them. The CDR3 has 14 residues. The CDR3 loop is CASGEAETNEKLFF. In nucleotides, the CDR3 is TGTGCCAGCGGGGAGGCAGAAACTAATGAAAAACTGTTTTTT.

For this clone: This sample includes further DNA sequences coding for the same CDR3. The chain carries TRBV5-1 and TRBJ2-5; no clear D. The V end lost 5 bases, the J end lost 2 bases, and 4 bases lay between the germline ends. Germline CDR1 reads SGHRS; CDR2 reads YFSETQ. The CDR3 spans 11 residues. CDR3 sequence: CASSLQETQYF. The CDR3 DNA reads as TGCGCCAGCAGTCTACAAGAGACCCAGTACTTC.

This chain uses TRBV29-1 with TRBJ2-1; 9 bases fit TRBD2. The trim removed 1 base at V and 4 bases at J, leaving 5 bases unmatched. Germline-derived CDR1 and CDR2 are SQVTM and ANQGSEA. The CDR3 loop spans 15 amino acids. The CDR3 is CSVEVGLAGYNEQFF. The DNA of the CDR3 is TGCAGCGTTGAAGTGGGGCTAGCGGGATACAATGAGCAGTTCTTC.

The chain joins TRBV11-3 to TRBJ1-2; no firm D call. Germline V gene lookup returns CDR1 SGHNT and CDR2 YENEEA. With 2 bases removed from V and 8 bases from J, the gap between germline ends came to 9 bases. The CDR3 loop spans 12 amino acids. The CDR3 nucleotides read TGTGCCAGCAGCTTATCGAGGGCCGGCTACACCTTC. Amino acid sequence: CASSLSRAGYTF.

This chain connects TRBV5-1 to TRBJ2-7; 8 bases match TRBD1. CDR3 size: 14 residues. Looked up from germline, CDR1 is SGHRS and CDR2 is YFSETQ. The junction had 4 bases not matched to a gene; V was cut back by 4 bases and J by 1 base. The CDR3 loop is CASSAQGASYEQYF. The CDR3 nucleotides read TGCGCCAGCAGCGCGCAGGGGGCTTCCTACGAGCAGTACTTC.

CDR3 region: CSVAGLRNEQYF. In nucleotides, the CDR3 is TGCAGCGTTGCAGGGCTAAGGAACGAGCAGTACTTC. The rearrangement links TRBV29-1 to TRBJ2-5; D might be TRBD1 (5 bases). Near its end, the DNA agrees better with TRBJ2-7, so the J call may be wrong. The CDR3 covers 12 residues. Per germline, CDR1 SQVTM and CDR2 ANQGSEA.

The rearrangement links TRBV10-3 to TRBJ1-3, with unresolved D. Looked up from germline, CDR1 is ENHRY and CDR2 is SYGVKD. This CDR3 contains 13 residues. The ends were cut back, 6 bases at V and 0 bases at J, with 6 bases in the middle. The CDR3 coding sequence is TGTGCCATCAGACAGCCCTCTGGAAACACCATATATTTT. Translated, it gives CAIRQPSGNTIYF.

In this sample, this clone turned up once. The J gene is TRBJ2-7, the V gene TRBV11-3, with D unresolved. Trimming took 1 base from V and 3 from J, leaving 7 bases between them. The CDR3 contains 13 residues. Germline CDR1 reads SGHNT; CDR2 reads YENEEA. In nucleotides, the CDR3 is TGTGCCAGCAGCTTAGTCCCCGTCTACGAGCAGTACTTC. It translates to CASSLVPVYEQYF.

CDR3 DNA: TGTGCCAGCAGTGAAGCAGCAGGGGCACGCAATCAGCCCCAGCATTTT. Its translation: CASSEAAGARNQPQHF. This rearrangement joins TRBV2 to TRBJ1-5, with a weak D call TRBD1 (6 bases). The CDR3 is 16 residues long. Germline V gene sequence: CDR1 SNHLY, CDR2 FYNNEI. Trimming cost V 0 bases and J 2 bases, with 11 bases left between them.

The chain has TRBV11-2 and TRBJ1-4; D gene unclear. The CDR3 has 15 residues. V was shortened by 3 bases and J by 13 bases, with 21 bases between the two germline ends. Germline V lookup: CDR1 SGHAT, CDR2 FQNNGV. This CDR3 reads CASSFEGRPNEGLFF. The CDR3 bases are TGTGCCAGCAGCTTTGAAGGCAGGCCGAATGAGGGACTGTTTTTT.

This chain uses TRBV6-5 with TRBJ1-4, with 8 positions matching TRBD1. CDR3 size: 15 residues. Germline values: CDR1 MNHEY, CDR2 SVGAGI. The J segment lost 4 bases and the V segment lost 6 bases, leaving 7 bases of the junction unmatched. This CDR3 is CASRETGAGNEKLFF. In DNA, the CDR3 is TGTGCCAGCAGGGAGACAGGGGCGGGTAATGAAAAACTGTTTTTT.

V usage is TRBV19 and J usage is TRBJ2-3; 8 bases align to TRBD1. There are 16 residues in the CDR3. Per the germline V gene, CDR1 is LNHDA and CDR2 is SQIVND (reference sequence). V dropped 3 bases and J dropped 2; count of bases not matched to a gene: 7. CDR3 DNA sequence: TGTGCCAGTAGTATGTTTGGGCAGGGGGCCACAGATACGCAGTATTTT. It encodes CASSMFGQGATDTQYF.

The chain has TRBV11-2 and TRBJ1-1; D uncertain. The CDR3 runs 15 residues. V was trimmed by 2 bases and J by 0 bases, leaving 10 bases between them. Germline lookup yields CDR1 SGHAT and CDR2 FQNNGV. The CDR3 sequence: CASSLNPYMNTEAFF. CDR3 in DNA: TGTGCCAGCAGCTTAAACCCGTACATGAACACTGAAGCTTTCTTT. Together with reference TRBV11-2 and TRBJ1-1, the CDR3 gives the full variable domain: EAGVAQSPRYKIIEKRQSVAFWCNPISGHATLYWYQQILGQGPKLLIQFQNNGVVDDSQLPKDRFSAERLKGVDSTLKIQPAKLEDSAVYLCASSLNPYMNTEAFFGQGTRLTVV.

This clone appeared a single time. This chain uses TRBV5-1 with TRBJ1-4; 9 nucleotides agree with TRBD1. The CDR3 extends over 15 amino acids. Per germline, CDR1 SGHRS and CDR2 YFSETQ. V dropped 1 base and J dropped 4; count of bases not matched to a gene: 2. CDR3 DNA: TGCGCCAGCAGCTTGACGGACAGGGGTAATGAAAAACTGTTTTTT. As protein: CASSLTDRGNEKLFF.

Here the CDR3 reads CASSLPGQGSHNEQFF. CDR3 nucleotide sequence: TGTGCCAGCAGCTTACCCGGACAGGGGTCCCACAATGAGCAGTTCTTC. The genes are TRBV11-3 and TRBJ2-1; TRBD1 matches 9 bases. The germline V gene has CDR1 SGHNT and CDR2 YENEEA. The CDR3 covers 16 residues. Losses at the gene ends were 2 bases for V and 5 bases for J; bases not matched to a gene: 7. Full variable domain (missing parts from reference TRBV11-3 and TRBJ2-1): EAGVVQSPRYKIIEKKQPVAFWCNPISGHNTLYWYLQNLGQGPELLIRYENEEAVDDSQLPKDRFSAERLKGVDSTLKIQPAELGDSAVYLCASSLPGQGSHNEQFFGPGTRLTVL.

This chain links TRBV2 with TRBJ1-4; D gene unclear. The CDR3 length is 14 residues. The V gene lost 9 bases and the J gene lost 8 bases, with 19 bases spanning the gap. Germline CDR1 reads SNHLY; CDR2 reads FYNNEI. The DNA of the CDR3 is TGTGCCAGTACTCTCCTCTCAACGGGGGAAAAACTGTTTTTT. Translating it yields CASTLLSTGEKLFF.

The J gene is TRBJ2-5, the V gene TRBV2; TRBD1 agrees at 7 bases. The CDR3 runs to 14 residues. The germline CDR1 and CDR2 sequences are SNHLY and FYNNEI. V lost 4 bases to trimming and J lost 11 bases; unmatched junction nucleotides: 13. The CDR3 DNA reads TGTGCCAGCAGTGTGGACAGTATTACAGGGGAGCAGTACTTC. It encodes CASSVDSITGEQYF.

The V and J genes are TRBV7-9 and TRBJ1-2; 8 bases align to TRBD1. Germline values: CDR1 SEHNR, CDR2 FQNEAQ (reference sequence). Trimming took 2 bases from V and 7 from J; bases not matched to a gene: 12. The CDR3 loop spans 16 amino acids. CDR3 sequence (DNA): TGTGCCAGCAGCTTAAGTGAGAGGACAGGGCGAGCTGGCTACACCTTC. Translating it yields CASSLSERTGRAGYTF.

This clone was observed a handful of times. The CDR3 nucleotides read TGTGCCAGCAGTTTCCCAGGGACAGATACGCAGTATTTT. Its translation is CASSFPGTDTQYF. This chain links TRBV28 with TRBJ2-3, with D possibly TRBD1 on 5 matching bases. There are 13 residues in the CDR3. The germline V gene encodes CDR1 MDHEN and CDR2 SYDVKM. V was trimmed by 3 bases and J by 3 bases, leaving 7 bases between them.

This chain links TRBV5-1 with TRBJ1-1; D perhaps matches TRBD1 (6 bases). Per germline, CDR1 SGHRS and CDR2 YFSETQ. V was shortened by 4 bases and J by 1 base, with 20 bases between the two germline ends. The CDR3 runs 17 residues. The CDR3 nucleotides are TGCGCCAGCAGCCCCGGGGACAATCTAAAAACGAACACTGAAGCTTTCTTT. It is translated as CASSPGDNLKTNTEAFF.

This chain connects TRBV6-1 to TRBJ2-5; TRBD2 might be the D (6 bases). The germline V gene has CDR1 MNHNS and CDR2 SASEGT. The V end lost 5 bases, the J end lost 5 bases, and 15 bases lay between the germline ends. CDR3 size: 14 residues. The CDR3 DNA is TGTGCCAGCAGTCAACCGGGACTCGGGGAGACCCAGTACTTC. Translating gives CASSQPGLGETQYF.

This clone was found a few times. CDR3 in DNA: TGTGCCAGCCTAAGAGGGCGGGAGGGCCGCGGAAACATTCAGTACTTC. Translation: CASLRGREGRGNIQYF. The genes are TRBV2 and TRBJ2-4, with TRBD2 matching over 9 bases. Germline CDR1 reads SNHLY; CDR2 reads FYNNEI. Trimming removed 8 bases from V and 6 bases from J; junction bases left unmatched: 14. This CDR3 has 16 amino acids.

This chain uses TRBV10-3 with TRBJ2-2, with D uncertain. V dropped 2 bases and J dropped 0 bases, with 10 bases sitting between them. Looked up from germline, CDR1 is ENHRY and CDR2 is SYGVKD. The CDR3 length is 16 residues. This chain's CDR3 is CAISEMSPSNTGELFF. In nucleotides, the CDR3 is TGTGCCATCAGTGAGATGAGTCCCTCGAACACCGGGGAGCTGTTTTTT.

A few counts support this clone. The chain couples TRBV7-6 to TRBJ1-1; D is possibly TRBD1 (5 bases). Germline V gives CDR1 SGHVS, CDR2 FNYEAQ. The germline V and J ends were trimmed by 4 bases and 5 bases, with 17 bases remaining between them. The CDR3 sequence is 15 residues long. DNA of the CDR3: TGTGCCAGCAGCTCGCTTGGGCAGGGCGGAACTGAAGCTTTCTTT. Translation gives CASSSLGQGGTEAFF.